This T cell receptor beta chain was retrieved from a study of T cell repertoires in cytomegalovirus infection. Overall study context: TCR beta signatures that were public indicated CMV infection and matching HLA type. Study-wide results and caveats: What dominated the ex vivo response were HLA-C-restricted CMV-specific TCR beta clonotypes. Pooled public TCR beta family frequency picked out CMV carriers with the relevant HLA.

Details on this clonotype: Its antigen is still unknown.

The CDR3 is 14 residues long. V lost 6 bases and J lost 5; bases outside the gene matches: 6. The germline V gene has CDR1 DFQATT and CDR2 SNEGSKA (reference sequence). MiXCR was run by TCRdb on the reads, yielding one entry per CDR3 protein. The table shows more than 350,000 distinct CDR3 sequences, with under 40% occurring only once. The receptor comes from a human donor in good health (CMV status not recorded). Some clones in this sample may be carry-over from other donors' samples. This chain links TRBV20-1 with TRBJ2-3, with 12 nucleotides matching TRBD2. Sequencing input: PBMCs. CDR3 in DNA: TGCAGTGCCAGACTAGCGGGGGTGGTAGATACGCAGTATTTT. Protein product: CSARLAGVVDTQYF.